This record concerns one TCR beta chain sequence. This sample stems from a study of radiotherapy plus CTLA-4 blockade in lung cancer. Germline CDR1 and CDR2: ENHRY and SYGVKD. This CDR3 has 14 residues. V was shortened by 7 bases and J by 2 bases, with 14 bases between the two germline ends. The repertoire was sequenced with immunoSEQ multiplex PCR; TCRdb's copy has only in-frame clones and lacks some. The sample holds under 95,000 clones, 84% seen once. The starting material was peripheral blood, obtained from a patient treated with radiotherapy plus ipilimumab. J is TRBJ1-2 and V is TRBV10-3; D might be TRBD1 (5 bases). The sequence came from a human donor with non-small cell lung cancer who had stable disease on radiotherapy plus ipilimumab. Here the CDR3 DNA reads TGTGCCATCACCCCGGGGGGGGACAACTATGGCTACACCTTC. It encodes CAITPGGDNYGYTF.